Listed here are 29 T cell receptor beta chains from one sample, sequenced in a study of blood T cell repertoires in COVID-19. The protocol was immunoSEQ multiplex PCR, while the TCRdb copy is restricted to in-frame clones and leaves out a portion. The table lists 150,000 to 200,000 clones, 90% of them singletons. The sample taken for sequencing was peripheral blood. The source is a man aged 45-60 years with acute or convalescent COVID-19.

The chain employs TRBV3-1 (or the pseudogene TRBV3-2) and TRBJ2-5, with D perhaps matching TRBD1 (5 bases). In germline, CDR1 is LGHDT, CDR2 YNNKEL (reference sequence). Trimming pared 4 bases from V and 3 bases from J, leaving 9 bases between. The CDR3 runs to 13 residues. The CDR3 DNA follows: TGTGCCAGCAGCCTAGGGGTCGAAGAGACCCAGTACTTC. Amino acid sequence: CASSLGVEETQYF.

This sequence joins TRBV5-1 and TRBJ1-6, with TRBD1 as a possible D gene (6 bases). The CDR3 runs 14 residues. Between the trimmed V and J ends, which lost 5 bases and 12 bases, there was a span of 18 bases. Per germline, CDR1 SGHRS and CDR2 YFSETQ. CDR3 nucleotide sequence: TGCGCCAGCAGGATGGACAGACCCTATCAACCCCTCCACTTT. This codes for CASRMDRPYQPLHF.

This clone has just one count. V and J are TRBV2 and TRBJ2-1; D is perhaps TRBD1 (6 bases). Germline V gene data show CDR1 as SNHLY and CDR2 as FYNNEI. The CDR3 is 13 amino acids. V was trimmed by 4 bases and J by 7 bases, leaving 11 bases between them. CDR3: CASSGEGVNEQFF. Written as DNA, the CDR3 is TGTGCCAGCAGTGGCGAGGGGGTGAATGAGCAGTTCTTC.

V usage is TRBV28 and J usage is TRBJ2-5; 7 bases line up with TRBD1. V dropped 7 bases and J dropped 5; count of bases not matched to a gene: 10. CDR3 length equals 14 residues. Germline V gene data show CDR1 as MDHEN and CDR2 as SYDVKM. CDR3 nucleotides: TGTGCCAGCACCACAGCCGGGACAGTCGAGACCCAGTACTTC. Amino acid sequence: CASTTAGTVETQYF. The full variable domain, completed using reference TRBV28 and TRBJ2-5, is DVKVTQSSRYLVKRTGEKVFLECVQDMDHENMFWYRQDPGLGLRLIYFSYDVKMKEKGDIPEGYSVSREKKERFSLILESASTNQTSMYLCASTTAGTVETQYFGPGTRLLVL.

This clone was picked up a small number of times. The chain links TRBV7-2 to TRBJ1-6, with 7 bases lining up with TRBD1. The germline gives CDR1 SGHTA, CDR2 FQGNSA. CDR3 length equals 14 residues. J gave up 7 bases and V 3 bases, and 3 bases lay outside the gene matches. CDR3 protein: CASSFLTGNSPLHF. For the CDR3, the DNA is TGTGCCAGCAGCTTCTTGACAGGGAATTCACCCCTCCACTTT.

The CDR3 coding sequence is TGTGCCAGTAGTAGCCTGCGGGGGGCAGGAGATACGCAGTATTTT. Its protein product is CASSSLRGAGDTQYF. This chain joins TRBV19 and TRBJ2-3; 8 nucleotides line up with TRBD2. The CDR3 spans 15 residues. V lost 4 bases to trimming and J lost 5 bases; unmatched junction nucleotides: 8. The germline CDR1 and CDR2 sequences are LNHDA and SQIVND (reference sequence).

The rearrangement uses TRBV29-1 and TRBJ2-7; the match to TRBD1 covers 7 bases. The length of the CDR3 is 12 residues. V was pared by 6 bases and J by 3 bases, with 5 bases of the junction left unmatched. The germline V gene has CDR1 SQVTM and CDR2 ANQGSEA. In DNA form, the CDR3 reads TGCAGCGTCACCGGGACAGACTACGAGCAGTACTTC. Translated: CSVTGTDYEQYF.

This clone has only a few counts. The chain carries TRBV10-1 and TRBJ2-5; possibly TRBD1 for D (6 bases). CDR3 length equals 16 residues. V shed 4 bases and J shed 4 bases, with 19 bases lying between them. Germline V gene data show CDR1 as WNHNN and CDR2 as SYGVQD (reference sequence). This CDR3 reads CASSVGRGNFRETQYF. The CDR3 region has the DNA TGCGCCAGCAGTGTGGGAAGGGGGAATTTCCGAGAGACCCAGTACTTC.

This chain links TRBV5-6 with TRBJ2-2, with 9 bases matching TRBD2. J lost 4 bases, V lost 0 bases, and 7 bases had no gene match. The CDR3 spans 17 residues. Per germline, CDR1 SGHDT and CDR2 YYEEEE. The CDR3 protein is CASSLASLAGLTGELFF. DNA for the CDR3: TGTGCCAGCAGCTTGGCGTCCCTAGCGGGGCTCACCGGGGAGCTGTTTTTT.

The chain has TRBV3-1 (or the pseudogene TRBV3-2) and TRBJ2-3, with TRBD2 matching over 7 bases. CDR3 length: 16 residues. V lost 4 bases, J lost 0 bases, and 7 bases stayed unmatched. Germline CDR1 is LGHDT and CDR2 is YNNKEL (reference sequence). CDR3 in DNA: TGTGCCAGCAGCCTGCGGGGGTACTCTAGCACAGATACGCAGTATTTT. This gives the protein CASSLRGYSSTDTQYF.

This clone was seen a few times. The V call is TRBV6-5, the J call TRBJ2-1, with 9 bases identical to TRBD2. The CDR3 has 14 amino acids. Germline CDR1 is MNHEY and CDR2 is SVGAGI. V was clipped by 8 bases and J by 8 bases; unmatched bases: 10. CDR3 in amino acids: CASLRVAGDHEQFF. The CDR3 DNA is TGTGCCAGCCTGCGAGTAGCGGGAGATCATGAGCAGTTCTTC.

Regarding this clone: The sample contains more than one DNA sequence encoding this CDR3. This chain connects TRBV28 to TRBJ1-5; no clear D gene. V shed 3 bases and J shed 3 bases, with 9 bases lying between them. CDR1 is MDHEN and CDR2 is SYDVKM in the germline V gene. This CDR3 comprises 14 residues. The CDR3 here is CASSFSRSNQPQHF. In nucleotides, the CDR3 is TGTGCCAGCAGTTTTTCCAGGTCCAATCAGCCCCAGCATTTT.

The chain links TRBV28 to TRBJ2-7; 7 bases align to TRBD1. In germline, CDR1 is MDHEN, CDR2 SYDVKM. V gave up 8 bases and J gave up 2 bases; unmatched junction bases: 6. The CDR3 covers 13 residues. Here the CDR3 DNA reads TGTGCCAGCCGAACCGGGACAGCCTACGAGCAGTACGTC. It translates to CASRTGTAYEQYV.

This chain joins TRBV19 and TRBJ2-5; 8 positions match TRBD2. J lost 1 base, V lost 5 bases, and 9 bases had no gene match. Germline loops: CDR1 LNHDA, CDR2 SQIVND (reference sequence). The CDR3 contains 16 residues. Here the CDR3 reads CASSSRGGRPQETQYF. CDR3 sequence (DNA): TGTGCCAGTAGTTCCCGGGGGGGGCGCCCCCAAGAGACCCAGTACTTC.

The chain recombines TRBV28 with TRBJ1-2; no clear D. V gave up 5 bases and J gave up 5 bases, with 6 bases separating them. Germline V lookup: CDR1 MDHEN, CDR2 SYDVKM. The CDR3 totals 11 residues. CDR3: CASSMTYGYTF. The DNA of the CDR3 is TGTGCCAGCAGTATGACATATGGCTACACCTTC.

For this clone: The sample has other DNA sequences that encode this CDR3 too. This chain links TRBV5-1 with TRBJ2-1; D perhaps matches TRBD1 (6 bases). The CDR3 extends over 14 amino acids. Germline V gene data show CDR1 as SGHRS and CDR2 as YFSETQ. The V gene lost 1 base and the J gene lost 2 bases, with 7 bases spanning the gap. CDR3 loop: CASSLSGAYNEQFF. CDR3 sequence (DNA): TGCGCCAGCAGCTTGTCAGGGGCCTACAATGAGCAGTTCTTC.

This sequence joins TRBV28 and TRBJ1-1, with no clear D. With 2 bases removed from V and 1 base from J, the gap between germline ends came to 8 bases. This CDR3 region has 14 residues. Germline V gene data show CDR1 as MDHEN and CDR2 as SYDVKM. CDR3 bases: TGTGCCAGCAGTTTACACCGGGAGAACACTGAAGCTTTCTTT. Encoded protein: CASSLHRENTEAFF.

The chain couples TRBV5-1 to TRBJ1-1; D gene unclear. The germline gives CDR1 SGHRS, CDR2 YFSETQ. The length of the CDR3 is 14 residues. V lost 4 bases and J lost 1, with 11 bases in between. This CDR3 is CASSTGPTNTEAFF. CDR3 nucleotides: TGCGCCAGCAGCACTGGGCCGACGAACACTGAAGCTTTCTTT.

The rearrangement uses TRBV6-1 and TRBJ1-3; no definite D call. The CDR3 totals 16 residues. Trimming shortened V by 0 bases and J by 0 bases, and 9 bases separated the two germline ends. CDR1 MNHNS and CDR2 SASEGT come from the germline V gene. The CDR3 sequence: CASSEARGSSGNTIYF. The CDR3 DNA sequence: TGTGCCAGCAGTGAAGCGCGAGGTTCCTCTGGAAACACCATATATTTT.

The chain combines TRBV28 with TRBJ2-2; D unresolved. Trimming shortened V by 7 bases and J by 4 bases, and 10 bases separated the two germline ends. The CDR3 covers 13 residues. Germline lookup yields CDR1 MDHEN and CDR2 SYDVKM. In DNA, the CDR3 is TGTGCCAGCACCATCAGGATCACCGGGGAGCTGTTTTTT. Amino acids: CASTIRITGELFF.

The V gene is TRBV19, the J gene TRBJ2-3, with TRBD2 identical over 11 bases. The CDR3 runs to 17 residues. The V segment lost 1 base and the J segment 4 bases; nucleotides outside the gene matches: 7. Germline V CDR1 and CDR2: LNHDA, SQIVND (reference sequence). The CDR3 DNA is TGTGCCAGTAGTATAGTTGCTAGCGGGAGGATGGCAGATACGCAGTATTTT. As protein: CASSIVASGRMADTQYF.

This clone was seen just once. For the CDR3, the DNA is TGTGCCAGCAGCCAAGATCGGGGGTGGCGGGGCCCGAGGGATTCACCCCTCCACTTT. Residues: CASSQDRGWRGPRDSPLHF. This chain connects TRBV3-1 (or the pseudogene TRBV3-2) to TRBJ1-6; weak D call: TRBD1 (5 bases). Trimming took 0 bases from V and 8 from J, leaving 23 bases between them. Germline V gives CDR1 LGHDT, CDR2 YNNKEL (reference sequence). This CDR3 is 19 amino acids long.

This chain connects TRBV19 to TRBJ1-1, with TRBD1 matching over 7 bases. Germline assignment: CDR1 LNHDA and CDR2 SQIVND (reference sequence). The ends lost 7 bases at V and 4 bases at J; junction bases unmatched: 12. The CDR3 length is 15 residues. CDR3 loop: CASTMRGGPTTEAFF. The CDR3 bases are TGTGCCAGTACCATGAGAGGGGGCCCCACCACTGAAGCTTTCTTT.

This clone was observed once. The chain recombines TRBV9 with TRBJ2-5; 11 nucleotides align to TRBD2. Trimming cost V 4 bases and J 5 bases; bases outside gene matches: 7. The CDR3 consists of 15 residues. The germline V gene has CDR1 SGDLS and CDR2 YYNGEE. CDR3 in DNA: TGTGCCAGCAGCTTTAGCGGGAGGGCCGAGGAGACCCAGTACTTC. It specifies CASSFSGRAEETQYF.

The chain carries TRBV11-3 and TRBJ1-1, with D possibly matching TRBD1 (5 bases). Germline CDR1 SGHNT, CDR2 YENEEA. The CDR3 spans 14 residues. Trimming removed 1 base from V and 3 bases from J, with 9 bases in between. The chain's CDR3 is CASSLGGEDTEAFF. DNA for the CDR3: TGTGCCAGCAGCTTAGGGGGCGAGGACACTGAAGCTTTCTTT.

The chain couples TRBV19 to TRBJ1-1, with a weak D call TRBD1 (6 bases). CDR3 length: 14 residues. V lost 9 bases and J 2 bases, leaving 16 bases between the germline ends. In germline, CDR1 is LNHDA, CDR2 SQIVND (reference sequence). The CDR3 bases are TGTGCCAGCACCCCCCACAGGGTTAACACTGAAGCTTTCTTT. This codes for CASTPHRVNTEAFF.

The V call is TRBV4-1, the J call TRBJ2-1, with TRBD2 matching 14 bases. V lost 4 bases, J lost 6 bases, and 20 bases stayed unmatched. CDR3 length equals 21 residues. The germline gives CDR1 MGHRA, CDR2 YSYEKL. For the CDR3, the DNA is TGCGCCAGCAGCCCAAGCCCCGGGACTAGCGGGAGCCCAAGATTCTTCAATGAGCAGTTCTTC. It translates to CASSPSPGTSGSPRFFNEQFF.

V and J are TRBV27 and TRBJ2-2, with 8 bases identical to TRBD1. This CDR3 has 13 residues. Germline loops: CDR1 MNHEY, CDR2 SMNVEV (reference sequence). The junction had 11 bases not matched to a gene; V was cut back by 11 bases and J by 9 bases. This CDR3 reads CAAGGVEGRELFF. The CDR3 coding sequence is TGTGCCGCAGGGGGCGTGGAGGGAAGGGAGCTGTTTTTT.

The V and J genes are TRBV6-2 or TRBV6-3 and TRBJ1-5; unclear D gene. With 2 bases removed from V and 5 bases from J, the gap between germline ends came to 4 bases. This CDR3 is 12 amino acids long. The germline V gene has CDR1 MNHEY and CDR2 SVGEGT. The CDR3 DNA reads TGTGCCAGCAGTTACCCTGATCAGCCCCAGCATTTT. Its translation: CASSYPDQPQHF.